This T cell receptor beta chain was obtained from a study of cytomegalovirus exposure and HLA in healthy donors. Findings and limits, study-wide: When the data were analyzed later, several of the most significant clusters appeared to be linked to common viral pathogens.

The study ran its PCR with 60 Vbeta and 13 Jbeta primers. Profiled with immunoSEQ multiplex PCR; TCRdb holds only in-frame clones, not every one. The repertoire consists of some 140,000 clones, with around four fifths occurring once and the leading ten covering roughly 1.3%. CDR3 length: 11 residues. Trimming cost V 4 bases and J 6 bases, with 7 bases left between them. Germline lookup yields CDR1 SGHAT and CDR2 FQNNGV. As for this clone: Its antigen is currently unknown.

Sample: PBMCs. V gene TRBV11-2 combines with J gene TRBJ2-7, with D unresolved. The clonotype originates from a male donor in good health and CMV-seropositive. The CDR3 nucleotides are TGTGCCAGCAGCTCGTTTCCCGAGCAGTACTTC. Translating it yields CASSSFPEQYF.